These T cell receptor beta chains were read from a single sample in a study of blood T cell repertoires in COVID-19. Data came from immunoSEQ multiplex PCR; TCRdb stores just in-frame clones and leaves some out. The data contain approximately 200,000 clones, over 75% of them seen just once; the ten biggest clones take up 1.9%. Sequenced sample: peripheral blood. The source of these receptors is a man aged 40-50 years with active or convalescent COVID-19. Both conserved end residues are part of each CDR3. Each record gives: V gene, clone size, D gene, J gene, CDR3 DNA, CDR3 protein. A D gene is named only where the DNA matches it firmly. Only some rows state a clone size, as once, few, many or a class for expanded clones.

V: TRBV28
size: NA
D: NA
J: TRBJ2-5
DNA: TGTGCCAGCAGTCCCCAGGGGCCCCAATTGACCCAGTACTTC
CDR3: CASSPQGPQLTQYF

V: TRBV27
size: NA
D: TRBD1
J: TRBJ2-5
DNA: TGTGCCAGCAGGTTTAAATGGGACAGGGAGGAGACCCAGTACTTC
CDR3: CASRFKWDREETQYF

V: TRBV27
size: NA
D: NA
J: TRBJ2-1
DNA: TGTGCCAGCAGTCCCGAGTCCTACAATGAGCAGTTCTTC
CDR3: CASSPESYNEQFF

V: TRBV27
size: NA
D: NA
J: TRBJ2-7
DNA: TGTGCCAGCAGTTTGGGGCATAACTACGAGCAGTACTTC
CDR3: CASSLGHNYEQYF

V: TRBV28
size: NA
D: TRBD1
J: TRBJ2-5
DNA: TGTGCCAGCAGTTCCCCCCTTACTACAGGGGTCGTTGGGTCGGAGACCCAGTACTTC
CDR3: CASSSPLTTGVVGSETQYF

V: TRBV5-1
size: NA
D: TRBD1
J: TRBJ2-1
DNA: TGCGCCAGCAGCCCCGGGGACAGGGGTCGTGAGCAGTTCTTC
CDR3: CASSPGDRGREQFF

V: TRBV6-6
size: NA
D: NA
J: TRBJ1-1
DNA: TGTGCCAGCACCCCTGTAGACACAGGGAACACTGAAGCTTTCTTT
CDR3: CASTPVDTGNTEAFF

V: TRBV9
size: NA
D: NA
J: TRBJ2-3
DNA: TGTGCCAGCAGCGTAGGGGAGGCAGGGTCGTCCACAGATACGCAGTATTTT
CDR3: CASSVGEAGSSTDTQYF

V: TRBV28
size: NA
D: NA
J: TRBJ2-2
DNA: TGTGCCAGCAGTTTATTTACTAGCCCATTAACCGGGGAGCTGTTTTTT
CDR3: CASSLFTSPLTGELFF

V: TRBV19
size: once
D: NA
J: TRBJ1-5
DNA: TGTGCCAGTAGCAGGGGTTATAGCAATCAGCCCCAGCATTTT
CDR3: CASSRGYSNQPQHF

V: TRBV12-3/TRBV12-4
size: once
D: NA
J: TRBJ2-7
DNA: TGTGCCAGCAGTTTACCACCCCTATACGAGCAGTACTTC
CDR3: CASSLPPLYEQYF

V: TRBV28
size: NA
D: NA
J: TRBJ1-2
DNA: TGTGCCAGCAGTTTATACTTGAGTCGGAGGCTGGATTATGGCTACACCTTC
CDR3: CASSLYLSRRLDYGYTF

V: TRBV5-1
size: NA
D: NA
J: TRBJ1-2
DNA: TGCGCCAGCAGCCTTGAACAGAACTATGGCTACACCTTC
CDR3: CASSLEQNYGYTF

V: TRBV19
size: NA
D: NA
J: TRBJ1-2
DNA: TGTGCCAGTAGTATAGGGCCCATCGGGGGCTACACCTTC
CDR3: CASSIGPIGGYTF

V: TRBV5-5
size: NA
D: NA
J: TRBJ2-2
DNA: TGTGCCAGCAGCCCCAGGGAATACACCGGGGAGCTGTTTTTT
CDR3: CASSPREYTGELFF

V: TRBV14
size: NA
D: TRBD1
J: TRBJ1-5
DNA: TGTGCCAGCAGCCCGGGGACAGGGGGCGGTCAGCCCCAGCATTTT
CDR3: CASSPGTGGGQPQHF

V: TRBV5-1
size: NA
D: NA
J: TRBJ1-1
DNA: TGCGCCAGCAGTTTTGCCCTGGACTTAACTGAAGCTTTCTTT
CDR3: CASSFALDLTEAFF

V: TRBV5-1
size: NA
D: TRBD2
J: TRBJ2-2
DNA: TGCGCCAGCAGCTTGGGGCGACTAGCGGAGCTCACCGGGGAGCTGTTTTTT
CDR3: CASSLGRLAELTGELFF

V: TRBV30
size: NA
D: NA
J: TRBJ1-1
DNA: TGTGCCTGGAGTTTGGAGACAGTCAGGGCTTTCTTT
CDR3: CAWSLETVRAFF

V: TRBV19
size: NA
D: NA
J: TRBJ1-1
DNA: TGTGCCTCCGGGACTGCGGTGAAGGGCACTGAAGCTTTCTTT
CDR3: CASGTAVKGTEAFF

V: TRBV27
size: NA
D: NA
J: TRBJ1-1
DNA: TGTGCCAGCAGTTTAGGCAGGGTGAACACTGAAGCTTTCTTT
CDR3: CASSLGRVNTEAFF

V: TRBV5-1
size: once
D: TRBD2
J: TRBJ2-7
DNA: TGCGCCAGCAGCTGGGGGGGAAATGGCTACGAGCAGTACTTC
CDR3: CASSWGGNGYEQYF

V: TRBV18
size: NA
D: NA
J: TRBJ2-7
DNA: TGTGCCAGCTCACCATTTGAAGAGCGGAGTACCTACGAGCAGTACTTC
CDR3: CASSPFEERSTYEQYF

V: TRBV6-5
size: NA
D: NA
J: TRBJ1-1
DNA: TGTGCCAGCGGGCCCATTCCCCAGGTGAGCACTGAAGCTTTCTTT
CDR3: CASGPIPQVSTEAFF

V: TRBV27
size: NA
D: TRBD1
J: TRBJ1-1
DNA: TGTGCCAGCAGTCCGGACAGGATTAACACTGAAGCTTTCTTT
CDR3: CASSPDRINTEAFF

V: TRBV11-3
size: NA
D: NA
J: TRBJ2-3
DNA: TGTGCCAGCAGCATAATGGGGGCAGAGTGGGCAGATACGCAGTATTTT
CDR3: CASSIMGAEWADTQYF

V: TRBV4-1
size: NA
D: NA
J: TRBJ1-1
DNA: TGCGCCAGCAGCCAAGATCGAGGAACTGAAGCTTTCTTT
CDR3: CASSQDRGTEAFF